The 11 T cell receptor beta chains in this list originate from one sample, sequenced in a study of CD8+ T cells in alopecia areata. Reverse transcribed after extraction, RNA yielded cDNA as the sequencing template. Profiling relied on immunoSEQ multiplex PCR, and the TCRdb table lists in-frame clones only, not all of them. The data contain approximately 150,000 clones, roughly 63% of them singletons. Indicated treatment: oral pan-JAK inhibitor, 5-10 mg twice daily. Sequenced here: CD4+ T cells sorted from blood, sampled at approximately week 61, from a patient treated with tofacitinib. Receptors were obtained from a human donor with alopecia areata.

V and J are TRBV7-8 and TRBJ2-1; 11 bases align to TRBD2. The CDR3 totals 15 residues. With V trimmed by 5 bases and J by 7 bases, 7 bases remained unmatched. CDR1 and CDR2 from the germline V gene are SGHVS and FQNEAQ. CDR3 sequence: CASSPPGLADNEQFF. CDR3 DNA sequence: TGTGCCAGCAGCCCCCCGGGACTAGCGGATAATGAGCAGTTCTTC.

The chain has TRBV7-9 and TRBJ2-7; unclear D gene. Trimming removed 4 bases from V and 5 bases from J, with 12 bases in between. The CDR3 totals 13 residues. Germline V gene sequence: CDR1 SEHNR, CDR2 FQNEAQ (reference sequence). In DNA form, the CDR3 reads TGTGCCAGCAGCTCAGAGAGTGGCGACGAGCAGTACTTC. This sequence encodes CASSSESGDEQYF.

This rearrangement joins TRBV6-5 to TRBJ2-2; D ambiguous. The CDR3 runs 14 residues. V was clipped by 0 bases and J by 3 bases, with 5 bases between them. Germline assignment: CDR1 MNHEY and CDR2 SVGAGI. CDR3 residues: CASSYSRDTGELFF. CDR3 coding DNA: TGTGCCAGCAGTTACTCGAGAGACACCGGGGAGCTGTTTTTT.

The chain couples TRBV29-1 to TRBJ2-1; 8 bases align to TRBD2. V lost 3 bases and J lost 5; bases outside the gene matches: 6. The CDR3 covers 14 residues. Germline V gene lookup returns CDR1 SQVTM and CDR2 ANQGSEA. Written as DNA, the CDR3 is TGCAGCGTTGATGGACCGGGGGGGGACAATGAGCAGTTCTTC. Amino acid sequence: CSVDGPGGDNEQFF.

V usage is TRBV5-1 and J usage is TRBJ2-2; D is uncertain. This CDR3 has 14 residues. Trimming removed 0 bases at V and 3 bases at J, with 6 bases between. Germline V CDR1 and CDR2: SGHRS, YFSETQ. The CDR3 nucleotides are TGCGCCAGCAGCTTGGAGCAGTACACCGGGGAGCTGTTTTTT. As protein: CASSLEQYTGELFF.

V gene TRBV5-4 combines with J gene TRBJ2-5; 8 bases agree with TRBD2. V lost 4 bases to trimming and J lost 4 bases; unmatched junction nucleotides: 6. This CDR3 is 14 amino acids long. The germline gives CDR1 SGHNT, CDR2 YYREEE (reference sequence). The CDR3 DNA is TGTGCCAGCAGCCTCCCGGGGGGGGCAGAGACCCAGTACTTC. Translated, it gives CASSLPGGAETQYF.

This clone has just a few counts. The V gene is TRBV7-2, the J gene TRBJ1-1; no firm D call. The CDR3 covers 15 residues. Looked up from germline, CDR1 is SGHTA and CDR2 is FQGNSA. V gave up 1 base and J gave up 5 bases, with 14 bases separating them. The CDR3 region is CASSLGSGLKTEAFF. The CDR3 DNA reads TGTGCCAGCAGCTTAGGGTCCGGGTTAAAGACTGAAGCTTTCTTT.

Worth noting for this clone: This sample includes further DNA sequences coding for the same CDR3. This chain connects TRBV2 to TRBJ2-7, with no clear D. CDR1 SNHLY and CDR2 FYNNEI come from the germline V gene. Deletions cut 1 base from V and 2 bases from J, with 3 bases between. The CDR3 is made up of 12 amino acids. DNA of the CDR3: TGTGCCAGCAGTGAAGGGCCCTACGAGCAGTACTTC. This codes for CASSEGPYEQYF. Full variable domain (outside the CDR3, taken from reference TRBV2 and TRBJ2-7): EPEVTQTPSHQVTQMGQEVILRCVPISNHLYFYWYRQILGQKVEFLVSFYNNEISEKSEIFDDQFSVERPDGSNFTLKIRSTKLEDSAMYFCASSEGPYEQYFGPGTRLTVT.

The chain is built from TRBV5-1 and TRBJ1-5, with D uncertain. There are 13 residues in the CDR3. V gave up 3 bases and J gave up 6 bases, with 10 bases separating them. From germline, CDR1 is SGHRS and CDR2 YFSETQ. The CDR3 DNA sequence: TGCGCCAGCAGCTCTATGGGAGGTCAGCCCCAGCATTTT. Protein product: CASSSMGGQPQHF.

V gene TRBV30 combines with J gene TRBJ1-5; possibly TRBD1 for D (6 bases). Looked up from germline, CDR1 is GTSNPN and CDR2 is SVGIG (reference sequence). Trimming took off 2 bases at V and 7 bases at J, with 15 bases between the two ends. The CDR3 runs to 14 residues. CDR3 in amino acids: CAWSRRGGQQPQHF. CDR3 sequence (DNA): TGTGCCTGGAGTAGGCGGGGGGGCCAACAGCCCCAGCATTTT.

V usage is TRBV27 and J usage is TRBJ2-7; 12 bases match TRBD2. CDR3 length: 15 residues. The V gene's germline CDR1 is MNHEY and CDR2 SMNVEV (reference sequence). Losses at the gene ends were 6 bases for V and 0 bases for J; bases not matched to a gene: 3. CDR3 nucleotide sequence: TGTGCCAGCAGGACTAGCGGGGGCTCCTCCTACGAGCAGTACTTC. It codes for CASRTSGGSSYEQYF.